The 9 T cell receptor beta chains below all came from one sample that was sequenced in a study of OX40 agonist ivuxolimab in advanced cancers. Some clones are missing from TCRdb's copy, which holds only in-frame ones; the method was immunoSEQ multiplex PCR. This sample has 60,000 to 65,000 clones, with about 86% found just once. The sequencing used CD4+ or CD8+ T cells sorted from blood, collected in a trial of the OX40 agonist ivuxolimab. Source of these receptors: an adult with an advanced solid tumor such as melanoma, head and neck, liver or kidney cancer.

This rearrangement joins TRBV6-1 to TRBJ1-2, with TRBD1 identical over 7 bases. The ends lost 0 bases at V and 0 bases at J; junction bases unmatched: 7. Germline lookup yields CDR1 MNHNS and CDR2 SASEGT. The CDR3 totals 17 residues. CDR3 sequence reads: CASSEAPIGTANYGYTF. CDR3 bases: TGTGCCAGCAGTGAAGCCCCCATAGGGACAGCTAACTATGGCTACACCTTC.

Of note for this clone: One end of the junction varies from germline; a read error may be responsible. The J gene is TRBJ2-4, the V gene TRBV2; D gene unclear. Germline V gene data show CDR1 as SNHLY and CDR2 as FYNNEI. The CDR3 consists of 13 residues. The CDR3 nucleotides are TGTGCCAGCAGTGAAGCAATCAGAACGACGATCCCCTTC. Protein product: CASSEAIRTTIPF.

The V gene is TRBV5-1, the J gene TRBJ2-1; D tentatively fits TRBD1 or TRBD2 (5 bases each). Germline V CDR1 and CDR2: SGHRS, YFSETQ. The CDR3 runs 13 residues. V gave up 6 bases and J gave up 9 bases, with 16 bases separating them. The CDR3 region has the DNA TGCGCCAGCACCAGGGACCACTATGCTGAGCAGTTCTTC. It translates to CASTRDHYAEQFF.

The genes are TRBV5-4 and TRBJ2-5; D gene uncertain. CDR3 size: 14 residues. Germline CDR1 SGHNT, CDR2 YYREEE (reference sequence). V dropped 0 bases and J dropped 0 bases, with 6 bases sitting between them. CDR3 sequence: CASSLARNQETQYF. Here the CDR3 DNA reads TGTGCCAGCAGCTTGGCCAGGAACCAAGAGACCCAGTACTTC.

In DNA form, the CDR3 reads TGTGCCAGCAGCTTCAGCGGGGGGAGCTCCTACAATGAGCAGTTCTTC. Translated: CASSFSGGSSYNEQFF. The V gene is TRBV7-2, the J gene TRBJ2-1; 9 nucleotides agree with TRBD2. In germline, CDR1 is SGHTA, CDR2 FQGNSA. Germline trimming cut 3 bases from V and 0 bases from J; bases unmatched to any gene: 3. CDR3 length equals 16 residues.

The chain combines TRBV11-2 with TRBJ1-2; 9 bases align to TRBD1. This CDR3 contains 16 residues. Germline CDR1 is SGHAT and CDR2 is FQNNGV. The V segment lost 5 bases and the J segment 4 bases; nucleotides outside the gene matches: 11. CDR3 DNA sequence: TGTGCCAGCAGCCCCATACGGGACAGGGCCTCCTATGGCTACACCTTC. Translating it yields CASSPIRDRASYGYTF.

The rearrangement joins TRBV6-5 to TRBJ1-2; D remains ambiguous. Germline CDR1 MNHEY, CDR2 SVGAGI. Trimming pared 1 base from V and 7 bases from J, leaving 10 bases between. The CDR3 runs 13 residues. The CDR3 region is CASSYLGISGYTF. CDR3 coding DNA: TGTGCCAGCAGTTACTTGGGAATTAGTGGCTACACCTTC.

The chain uses TRBV27 and TRBJ2-1; 9 bases line up with TRBD1. Unmatched junction bases numbered 2, after V lost 3 bases and J lost 2 bases. Germline-derived CDR1 and CDR2 are MNHEY and SMNVEV (reference sequence). CDR3 length: 15 residues. CDR3 amino acids: CASSLDRGPYNEQFF. CDR3 DNA: TGTGCCAGCAGTTTGGACAGGGGACCCTACAATGAGCAGTTCTTC.

The chain employs TRBV5-1 and TRBJ2-1, with D possibly TRBD1 on 6 matching bases. This CDR3 comprises 15 residues. CDR1 and CDR2 from the germline V gene are SGHRS and YFSETQ. V was cut by 5 bases and J by 8 bases, with 20 bases left in between. The CDR3, as DNA: TGCGCCAGCAGATCTCAAGGCACAGGGTTAGATGAGCAGTTCTTC. It yields the protein CASRSQGTGLDEQFF.